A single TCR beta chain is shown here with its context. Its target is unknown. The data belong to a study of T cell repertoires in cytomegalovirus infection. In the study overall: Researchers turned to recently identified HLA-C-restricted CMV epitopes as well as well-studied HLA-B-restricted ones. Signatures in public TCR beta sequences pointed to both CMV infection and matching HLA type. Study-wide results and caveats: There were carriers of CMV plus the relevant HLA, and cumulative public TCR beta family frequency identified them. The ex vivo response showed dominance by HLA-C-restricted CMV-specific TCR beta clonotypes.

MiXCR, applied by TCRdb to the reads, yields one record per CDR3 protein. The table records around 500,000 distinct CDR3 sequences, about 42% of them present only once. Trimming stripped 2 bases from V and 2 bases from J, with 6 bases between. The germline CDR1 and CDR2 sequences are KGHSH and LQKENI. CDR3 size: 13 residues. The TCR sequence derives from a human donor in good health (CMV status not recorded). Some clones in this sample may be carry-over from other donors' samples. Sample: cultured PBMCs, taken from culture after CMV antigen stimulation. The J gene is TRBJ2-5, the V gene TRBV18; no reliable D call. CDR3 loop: CASSPTIQETQYF. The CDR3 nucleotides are TGTGCCAGCTCACCAACAATTCAAGAGACCCAGTACTTC.